Each of the 23 T cell receptor beta chains below was sequenced from the same sample in a study of blood T cell repertoires in COVID-19. Assay: immunoSEQ multiplex PCR; the TCRdb copy retains only in-frame clones and omits some. The data show about 120,000 clones, with around 90% seen just once and 3.5% to 4.5% held by the top ten. The sequenced sample was peripheral blood. The origin of the receptors is a woman aged 60-75 years with COVID-19, enrolled during active disease.

This clone has only a few counts. The CDR3 spells CASRGLGTGGRQPQHF. CDR3 coding DNA: TGTGCCAGCAGGGGTCTTGGGACAGGGGGCAGACAGCCCCAGCATTTT. The chain combines TRBV2 with TRBJ1-5, with 12 bases that match TRBD1. Trimming at V came to 6 bases and at J to 7 bases, leaving 10 bases not matched to a gene. CDR3 size: 16 residues. The germline V gene has CDR1 SNHLY and CDR2 FYNNEI.

This chain connects TRBV9 to TRBJ2-1; 10 nucleotides line up with TRBD2. The CDR3 has 15 residues. V shed 0 bases and J 8 bases; nucleotides not matched to a gene: 5. Germline lookup yields CDR1 SGDLS and CDR2 YYNGEE. The CDR3: CASSVDGLAGDEQFF. The CDR3 nucleotides read TGTGCCAGCAGCGTAGACGGCCTAGCGGGGGATGAGCAGTTCTTC.

This clone was recorded only once. The rearrangement joins TRBV18 to TRBJ2-1; maybe TRBD2 (6 bases). Germline V CDR1 and CDR2: KGHSH, LQKENI. The CDR3 consists of 17 residues. V was shortened by 6 bases and J by 7 bases, with 25 bases between the two germline ends. CDR3 loop: CASSPIDGGGWRNEQFF. DNA for the CDR3: TGTGCCAGCTCTCCCATCGATGGGGGAGGTTGGAGAAATGAGCAGTTCTTC.

CDR3 protein: CASSPRRQGAPGYTF. The CDR3 bases are TGTGCCAGCTCACCTAGAAGACAGGGGGCGCCTGGCTACACCTTC. The chain has TRBV18 and TRBJ1-2; 10 nucleotides match TRBD1. CDR3 size: 15 residues. After removal of 3 bases from V and 7 bases from J, the junction contained 8 bases not matched to a gene. CDR1 and CDR2 from the germline V gene are KGHSH and LQKENI.

V gene TRBV5-1 combines with J gene TRBJ2-7; 11 bases match TRBD1. V lost 1 base and J lost 3; bases outside the gene matches: 3. The germline V gene has CDR1 SGHRS and CDR2 YFSETQ. CDR3 length: 15 residues. The CDR3 DNA reads as TGCGCCAGCAGCTTGTTTGGGACAGGGGGCTACGAGCAGTACTTC. Translating it yields CASSLFGTGGYEQYF.

The chain joins TRBV6-4 to TRBJ2-1; TRBD1 agrees at 7 bases. V shed 6 bases, J shed 5 bases, and the junction held 7 bases outside the gene matches. CDR3 length: 14 amino acids. The germline V gene has CDR1 MRHNA and CDR2 SNTAGT. CDR3 in amino acids: CASSLTGLHNEQFF. The DNA of the CDR3 is TGTGCCAGCAGCTTGACAGGGCTCCACAATGAGCAGTTCTTC.

The CDR3 DNA is TGCAGTGCTAGTTCACAGGGCTCCTACAATGAGCAGTTCTTC. Translated: CSASSQGSYNEQFF. The rearrangement links TRBV20-1 to TRBJ2-1, with D perhaps TRBD1 (6 bases). Germline-derived CDR1 and CDR2 are DFQATT and SNEGSKA (reference sequence). The CDR3 runs to 14 residues. Trimming stripped 3 bases from V and 0 bases from J, with 9 bases between.

This chain joins TRBV19 and TRBJ1-4; 11 nucleotides line up with TRBD1. The ends lost 10 bases at V and 7 bases at J; junction bases unmatched: 17. Germline values: CDR1 LNHDA, CDR2 SQIVND (reference sequence). The CDR3 totals 17 residues. The CDR3 sequence is CATSTGQGATFTEKLFF. The CDR3 coding sequence is TGTGCCACCTCGACCGGACAGGGGGCTACATTTACTGAAAAACTGTTTTTT.

The gene calls are TRBV15 and TRBJ1-2; D may be TRBD1 (6 bases). Germline-derived CDR1 and CDR2 are LNHNV and YYDKDF (reference sequence). The CDR3 is 16 amino acids. V lost 1 base and J lost 4, with 16 bases in between. CDR3 DNA sequence: TGTGCCACCAGCAGAGGACAGGTTCGCAAGTCCTATGGCTACACCTTC. Translating gives CATSRGQVRKSYGYTF.

This clone occurred once. V is TRBV3-1 (or the pseudogene TRBV3-2) and J is TRBJ1-1; D remains unclear. CDR1 is LGHDT, CDR2 YNNKEL, per germline (reference sequence). V lost 1 base and J 6 bases, leaving 9 bases between the germline ends. The CDR3 length is 13 residues. CDR3 sequence: CASSQGGGAEAFF. Written as DNA, the CDR3 is TGTGCCAGCAGCCAAGGTGGAGGCGCTGAAGCTTTCTTT.

This clone appeared many times. The chain is built from TRBV5-5 and TRBJ2-3; TRBD1 is a possible D gene (7 bases). The CDR3 loop spans 16 amino acids. Per germline, CDR1 SGHKS and CDR2 YYEKEE (reference sequence). V lost 4 bases and J lost 3, with 18 bases in between. The CDR3 DNA reads TGTGCCAGCAGCGGGACCAGGGGGAGGAGGACAGATACGCAGTATTTT. Amino acid sequence: CASSGTRGRRTDTQYF.

The chain couples TRBV4-1 to TRBJ1-1; a possible D gene is TRBD1 (6 bases). Germline CDR1 is MGHRA and CDR2 is YSYEKL. V lost 4 bases to trimming and J lost 8 bases, with 20 bases between them. The CDR3 is made up of 15 amino acids. The CDR3 DNA follows: TGCGCCAGCAGCCCGTCCCTGGTAAGGGGGAAAGAAGCTTTCTTT. Amino acid sequence: CASSPSLVRGKEAFF.

The chain recombines TRBV5-4 with TRBJ2-5; TRBD1 matches at 7 bases. Germline lookup yields CDR1 SGHNT and CDR2 YYREEE (reference sequence). V shed 3 bases, J shed 0 bases, and the junction held 5 bases outside the gene matches. The CDR3 contains 15 residues. The CDR3 nucleotides read TGTGCCAGCAGCTACGGGACAGCAGACCAAGAGACCCAGTACTTC. Its translation: CASSYGTADQETQYF.

The genes are TRBV9 and TRBJ1-1, with 8 bases aligning to TRBD1. Germline V gene lookup returns CDR1 SGDLS and CDR2 YYNGEE. V shed 3 bases, J shed 4 bases, and the junction held 2 bases outside the gene matches. The CDR3 loop spans 13 amino acids. DNA for the CDR3: TGTGCCAGCAGCGAAACAGGGGGCACTGAAGCTTTCTTT. It specifies CASSETGGTEAFF.

The chain couples TRBV11-2 to TRBJ2-1; D gene unclear. Germline CDR1 is SGHAT and CDR2 is FQNNGV. The CDR3 has 16 residues. V shed 5 bases and J shed 3 bases, with 17 bases lying between them. The CDR3, as DNA: TGTGCCAGCAGCCAAGTCGGTCGAGATCTCTACAATGAGCAGTTCTTC. As protein: CASSQVGRDLYNEQFF.

This chain connects TRBV6-5 to TRBJ2-1; TRBD1 agrees at 11 bases. The V gene end was trimmed by 2 bases and the J gene end by 7 bases; junction bases not matched to a gene: 4. Germline CDR1 reads MNHEY; CDR2 reads SVGAGI. The CDR3 consists of 15 residues. This CDR3 is CASSYPGQGGNEQFF. In DNA, the CDR3 is TGTGCCAGCAGTTACCCGGGACAGGGGGGAAATGAGCAGTTCTTC.

The genes are TRBV4-2 and TRBJ1-5; D is unresolved. CDR3 length: 13 residues. In germline, CDR1 is LGHNA, CDR2 YNFKEQ. Trimming took 1 base from V and 10 from J, leaving 11 bases between them. The CDR3 region is CASSQGAVSPQHF. Here the CDR3 DNA reads TGTGCCAGCAGCCAAGGGGCCGTCAGCCCCCAGCATTTT.

CDR3 in amino acids: CASSLDTSGSYEQYF. CDR3 DNA sequence: TGCGCCAGCAGCTTGGATACTAGCGGGTCCTACGAGCAGTACTTC. This sequence joins TRBV5-1 and TRBJ2-7, with 9 bases identical to TRBD2. V dropped 0 bases and J dropped 1; count of bases not matched to a gene: 2. Germline CDR1 reads SGHRS; CDR2 reads YFSETQ. The CDR3 sequence is 15 residues long.

V and J are TRBV7-3 and TRBJ2-1; 7 nucleotides line up with TRBD1. J gave up 5 bases and V 2 bases, and 3 bases lay outside the gene matches. The V gene's germline CDR1 is SGHTA and CDR2 FQGTGA. The CDR3 has 14 amino acids. CDR3 residues: CASSLGTANNEQFF. The DNA of the CDR3 is TGTGCCAGCAGCTTAGGGACAGCCAACAATGAGCAGTTCTTC.

V usage is TRBV23-1 and J usage is TRBJ2-1; no clear D. TRBV23-1 carries the ORF label, with uncertain function. Trimming removed 1 base at V and 1 base at J, with 14 bases between. CDR3 length: 17 amino acids. The CDR3 bases are TGCGCCAGCAGTCAATTCGTTCGGCTAGGATCCTACAATGAGCAGTTCTTC. This encodes CASSQFVRLGSYNEQFF.

V and J are TRBV27 and TRBJ1-1; 12 bases line up with TRBD1. This CDR3 contains 15 residues. J gave up 6 bases and V 5 bases, and 7 bases lay outside the gene matches. Germline assignment: CDR1 MNHEY and CDR2 SMNVEV (reference sequence). The CDR3 coding sequence is TGTGCCAGCAGTATTAGTGGGACAGGGGGCTCTGAAGCTTTCTTT. Protein: CASSISGTGGSEAFF.

V and J are TRBV15 and TRBJ1-1; D possibly corresponds to TRBD1 (6 bases). The V gene's germline CDR1 is LNHNV and CDR2 YYDKDF (reference sequence). The ends were cut back, 4 bases at V and 4 bases at J, with 19 bases in the middle. The CDR3 contains 16 residues. DNA for the CDR3: TGTGCCACCAGCAACGGGGTAGGGACAAGGGGCACTGAAGCTTTCTTT. Protein: CATSNGVGTRGTEAFF.

The V gene is TRBV20-1, the J gene TRBJ2-3, with D possibly being TRBD1 (6 bases). V gave up 3 bases and J gave up 3 bases, with 16 bases separating them. CDR1 is DFQATT and CDR2 is SNEGSKA in the germline V gene (reference sequence). CDR3 size: 15 residues. The CDR3 loop is CSASLDQGSTDTQYF. The CDR3 DNA sequence: TGCAGTGCTAGTCTGGACCAGGGGAGTACAGATACGCAGTATTTT.